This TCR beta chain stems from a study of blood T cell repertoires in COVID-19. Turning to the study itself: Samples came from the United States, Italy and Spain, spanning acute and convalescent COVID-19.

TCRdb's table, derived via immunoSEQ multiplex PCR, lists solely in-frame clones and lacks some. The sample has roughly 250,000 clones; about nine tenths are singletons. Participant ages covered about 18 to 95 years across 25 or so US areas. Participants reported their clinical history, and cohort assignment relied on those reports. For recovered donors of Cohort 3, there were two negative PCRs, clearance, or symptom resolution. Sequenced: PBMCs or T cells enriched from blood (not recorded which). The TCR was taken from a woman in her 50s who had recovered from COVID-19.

The CDR3 spells CASSRRPGSGSTYEQYF. Written as DNA, the CDR3 is TGTGCCAGCAGCCGGAGACCGGGTAGCGGGAGCACCTACGAGCAGTACTTC. This chain uses TRBV3-1 (or the pseudogene TRBV3-2) with TRBJ2-7; 9 bases are a match to TRBD2. The J segment lost 2 bases and the V segment lost 4 bases, leaving 12 bases of the junction unmatched. CDR1 is LGHDT and CDR2 is YNNKEL in the germline V gene (reference sequence). The length of the CDR3 is 17 residues.